This entry describes one TCR beta chain. Its matching antigen is unknown. This entry belongs to a study of vaccination and CD4 T cells after COVID-19. Background on the study: The convalescent population consisted of six males and four females, two of whom were of Hispanic ethnicity. In the control cultures, a CEFX pool, an HIV-1 Nef pool, or no peptide was supplied.

With the Oncomine TCR Beta short-read assay, DNA from cultured CD4+ T cells was sequenced. Each CDR3 protein is one row after TCRdb ran MiXCR on the PCR reads. The sample lists some 15,000 distinct CDR3 sequences, about three quarters seen once, with roughly 9.8% in the top ten. From germline, CDR1 is SGHRS and CDR2 YFSETQ. Trimming took 0 bases from V and 2 from J, leaving 10 bases between them. This CDR3 comprises 15 residues. Indicated treatment: roughly 11-day PBMC culture with coronavirus spike peptide pools or control peptides (ViraFEST assay). ViraFEST grew antigen-specific T cells using peptide pools, then sequenced TCRs.

This clonotype originated in a human donor who had recovered from COVID-19. The chain couples TRBV5-1 to TRBJ2-3; D unclear. Material for sequencing was CD4+ T cells from blood, cultured in vitro. The CDR3 is CASSLAGRSTDTQYF. The CDR3 DNA reads as TGCGCCAGCAGCTTGGCCGGGCGGTCCACAGATACGCAGTATTTT.